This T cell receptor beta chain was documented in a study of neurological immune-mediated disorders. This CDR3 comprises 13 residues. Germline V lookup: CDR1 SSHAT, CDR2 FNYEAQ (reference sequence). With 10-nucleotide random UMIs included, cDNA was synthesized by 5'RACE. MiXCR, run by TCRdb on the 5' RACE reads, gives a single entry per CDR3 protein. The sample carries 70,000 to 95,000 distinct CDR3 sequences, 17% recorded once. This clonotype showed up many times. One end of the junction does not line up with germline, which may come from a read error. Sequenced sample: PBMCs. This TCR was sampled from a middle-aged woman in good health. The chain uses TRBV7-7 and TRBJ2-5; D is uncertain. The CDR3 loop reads CASSLAREKTQYF. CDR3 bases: TGTGCTAGCAGCTTGGCTAGGGAAAAGACCCAGTACTTC.